This TCR beta chain came from a study of T cell changes during pregnancy in multiple sclerosis. Deletions cut 2 bases from V and 2 bases from J, with 10 bases between. Germline assignment: CDR1 WNHNN and CDR2 SYGVQD (reference sequence). CDR3 length: 14 amino acids. Clones were read by immunoSEQ multiplex PCR, and TCRdb kept only the in-frame ones, dropping some. The sample shows around 35,000 clones, approximately 90% of them seen only once. This TCR was recovered from a female donor with multiple sclerosis, enrolled in a pregnancy study. This specimen was CD8+ T cells from peripheral blood mononuclear cells, taken before pregnancy. The chain joins TRBV10-1 to TRBJ2-7; D is unresolved. CDR3 protein: CASSEVELPYEQYF. The CDR3 nucleotides are TGCGCCAGCAGTGAGGTTGAGTTACCCTACGAGCAGTACTTC.